The 4 T cell receptor gamma chains below all came from one sample that was sequenced in a study of gamma-delta chains in newborns, infants, children. TCRdb re-called clones from the reads using CATT. Counted here are about 190 gamma-chain clones, around 93% occurring once; the ten biggest clones make up 12%. The material sequenced was blood, taken at baseline. Source of these receptors: a child who was a newborn, infant or young child, either healthy, febrile or measles-vaccinated (not recorded which). This table probably holds off-target reads from a library built for another chain.

In its sample, this clone was seen once. The DNA is left out, because the CDR3 cannot be placed on it with certainty; the CDR3 is given as TCRdb lists it. Additional DNA sequences in this sample encode the identical CDR3. The J gene went uncalled, whereas the V gene is TRGV9. CDR1 is GITISATS, CDR2 ISYDGTV, per germline (reference sequence). The CDR3 has 24 residues if both end residues are counted. CDR3 amino acids: CACDTTGGSWDTRQMFFGTGIKLF.

No J gene was named, though the V gene is TRGV9. From germline, CDR1 is GITISATS and CDR2 ISYDGTV (reference sequence). CDR3 size: 16 residues. The CDR3 loop is CACDALLGDTPAQLFF. CDR3 DNA: TGTGCCTGTGACGCCTTACTGGGGGATACTCCCGCACAACTCTTCTTT.

Note on this clone: The limits of the CDR3 on the DNA are not certain, so only TCRdb's listed CDR3 is given. The V gene is TRGV9, but the J gene lacks a call. The CDR3 numbers 25 amino acids, ends counted. Germline assignment: CDR1 GITISATS and CDR2 ISYDGTV (reference sequence). The CDR3 here is CACDLLGDSSWDTRQMFFGTGIKLF.

This clone was detected only once. The V gene was identified as TRGV9, while no J gene was called. The CDR3 consists of 25 residues. Germline V gene lookup returns CDR1 GITISATS and CDR2 ISYDGTV (reference sequence). The CDR3 nucleotides are TGTGCCTGTGACATACTGGGGGAGAGCTCCTGGGACACCCGACAGATGTTTTTCGGAACTGGCGTCAAACTCTTC. Protein product: CACDILGESSWDTRQMFFGTGVKLF.